Below are 17 T cell receptor beta chains sequenced from a single sample in a study of graft-versus-host responses after intestinal transplantation. This table comes from immunoSEQ multiplex PCR, and its TCRdb copy is limited to in-frame clones, with some not included. The data hold about 90,000 clones, with 85% to 95% observed a single time. No cognate antigen is known for these TCRs. Material: unstimulated CD8+ T cells sorted from spleen or lymph node cells, obtained before transplant. These receptors all stem from a human donor who was the organ donor for an intestinal transplant.

V gene TRBV28 combines with J gene TRBJ2-5, with 7 bases aligning to TRBD1. The assigned J gene may be wrong: the sequence end matches TRBJ2-7 better. Germline loops: CDR1 MDHEN, CDR2 SYDVKM. The length of the CDR3 is 13 residues. DNA of the CDR3: TGTGCCAGCAGTCGGACAGGCTCCTACGAGCAGTACTTC. It encodes CASSRTGSYEQYF.

V is TRBV7-3 and J is TRBJ1-3; no firm D call. The CDR3 is 13 residues long. CDR1 is SGHTA and CDR2 is FQGTGA in the germline V gene. V was pared by 4 bases and J by 7 bases, with 11 bases between. CDR3 in DNA: TGTGCCAGCAGCTCGCACCCCGGGAACACCATATATTTT. It translates to CASSSHPGNTIYF. Complete variable domain (other parts from reference TRBV7-3 and TRBJ1-3): GAGVSQTPSNKVTEKGKYVELRCDPISGHTALYWYRQSLGQGPEFLIYFQGTGAADDSGLPNDRFFAVRPEGSVSTLKIQRTERGDSAVYLCASSSHPGNTIYFGEGSWLTVV.

The rearrangement uses TRBV18 and TRBJ1-1; D unclear. Deletions cut 6 bases from V and 1 base from J, with 15 bases between. The CDR3 contains 15 residues. The V gene's germline CDR1 is KGHSH and CDR2 LQKENI. DNA for the CDR3: TGTGCCAGCTCGTTGCACGAGGCAGAGAACACTGAAGCTTTCTTT. This gives the protein CASSLHEAENTEAFF.

The chain couples TRBV27 to TRBJ1-4; 7 positions agree with TRBD1. Germline-derived CDR1 and CDR2 are MNHEY and SMNVEV (reference sequence). There are 14 residues in the CDR3. With V trimmed by 2 bases and J by 8 bases, 5 bases remained unmatched. Here the CDR3 reads CASSLVSGGEKLFF. The CDR3 DNA follows: TGTGCCAGCAGTTTAGTATCAGGGGGAGAAAAACTGTTTTTT.

The chain carries TRBV19 and TRBJ1-2; the D gene is possibly TRBD1 (5 bases). The CDR3 runs to 12 residues. V lost 11 bases to trimming and J lost 4 bases, with 14 bases between them. Looked up from germline, CDR1 is LNHDA and CDR2 is SQIVND (reference sequence). The CDR3 sequence: CAGGTGFYGYTF. As DNA, the CDR3 is TGTGCCGGAGGGACGGGCTTCTATGGCTACACCTTC.

The chain uses TRBV29-1 and TRBJ2-1; possible D gene TRBD2, 6 bases. CDR3 length equals 12 residues. Germline loops: CDR1 SQVTM, CDR2 ANQGSEA. V was pared by 3 bases and J by 7 bases, with 10 bases between. CDR3 protein: CSVDLAGNEQFF. The CDR3 region has the DNA TGCAGCGTTGATCTGGCGGGGAATGAGCAGTTCTTC.

The chain employs TRBV19 and TRBJ1-1; tentative D call: TRBD1 (6 bases). The CDR3 covers 15 residues. V was pared by 6 bases and J by 4 bases, with 18 bases between. Germline loops: CDR1 LNHDA, CDR2 SQIVND (reference sequence). This CDR3 is CASRVSGGAITEAFF. The CDR3 coding sequence is TGTGCCAGTAGAGTCAGTGGGGGCGCCATCACTGAAGCTTTCTTT.

The gene calls are TRBV7-3 and TRBJ1-1; a weak D match, TRBD1 (5 bases). Looked up from germline, CDR1 is SGHTA and CDR2 is FQGTGA. This CDR3 is built from 14 residues. The germline V and J ends were trimmed by 5 bases and 3 bases, with 13 bases remaining between them. For the CDR3, the DNA is TGTGCCAGCAGCGTGGGACCGGGGGACACTGAAGCTTTCTTT. It yields the protein CASSVGPGDTEAFF. The whole variable domain, filled in from reference TRBV7-3 and TRBJ1-1, reads GAGVSQTPSNKVTEKGKYVELRCDPISGHTALYWYRQSLGQGPEFLIYFQGTGAADDSGLPNDRFFAVRPEGSVSTLKIQRTERGDSAVYLCASSVGPGDTEAFFGQGTRLTVV.

V is TRBV27 and J is TRBJ2-3; TRBD2 matches at 7 bases. CDR3 size: 16 residues. The V gene's germline CDR1 is MNHEY and CDR2 SMNVEV (reference sequence). V lost 7 bases and J lost 4; bases outside the gene matches: 14. CDR3 protein: CASTNWGGMIPDTQYF. CDR3 DNA: TGTGCCAGCACCAACTGGGGGGGGATGATCCCAGATACGCAGTATTTT.

V gene TRBV6-1 combines with J gene TRBJ1-1; perhaps TRBD1 as D (6 bases). The CDR3 contains 12 residues. The V gene's germline CDR1 is MNHNS and CDR2 SASEGT. The ends were cut back, 8 bases at V and 4 bases at J, with 11 bases in the middle. CDR3 sequence (DNA): TGTGCCAGCCTACAGGGCGGCACTGAAGCTTTCTTT. Translated, it gives CASLQGGTEAFF.

V is TRBV30 and J is TRBJ2-5; 10 bases match TRBD2. The germline gives CDR1 GTSNPN, CDR2 SVGIG (reference sequence). Trimming took 1 base from V and 5 from J; bases not matched to a gene: 10. CDR3 length equals 16 residues. The CDR3 region is CAWSDGAGGPLETQYF. Written as DNA, the CDR3 is TGTGCCTGGAGTGACGGAGCGGGGGGGCCGTTGGAGACCCAGTACTTC.

The chain is built from TRBV4-3 and TRBJ1-1; D unclear. The CDR3 is made up of 13 amino acids. Germline V gives CDR1 LGHNA, CDR2 YSLEER. Between the trimmed V and J ends, which lost 9 bases and 6 bases, there was a span of 17 bases. The CDR3 reads CASQFSQSAEAFF. CDR3 coding DNA: TGCGCCAGTCAGTTCTCCCAGAGCGCTGAAGCTTTCTTT.

The chain carries TRBV2 and TRBJ2-7, with 9 nucleotides matching TRBD1. CDR1 is SNHLY, CDR2 FYNNEI, per germline. Trimming removed 0 bases from V and 9 bases from J; junction bases left unmatched: 12. The CDR3 contains 16 residues. The CDR3 nucleotides are TGTGCCAGCAGTGAAGCAGGGCGGACAGGGGCGGTCGGGCAGTACTTC. Translated: CASSEAGRTGAVGQYF.

V and J are TRBV11-3 and TRBJ2-5; tentatively, D is TRBD2 (5 bases). The ends were cut back, 5 bases at V and 5 bases at J, with 21 bases in the middle. The CDR3 covers 16 residues. Germline loops: CDR1 SGHNT, CDR2 YENEEA. CDR3 coding DNA: TGTGCCAGCAGCCTTAGGAGGACCCCAGTGGGGGAGACCCAGTACTTC. Residues: CASSLRRTPVGETQYF.

The V gene is TRBV2, the J gene TRBJ1-1; D call uncertain. CDR3 size: 12 residues. V was shortened by 9 bases and J by 4 bases, with 12 bases between the two germline ends. Germline V gives CDR1 SNHLY, CDR2 FYNNEI. CDR3 sequence: CARMEEGTEAFF. In nucleotides, the CDR3 is TGTGCCAGGATGGAAGAGGGCACTGAAGCTTTCTTT.

The V gene is TRBV19, the J gene TRBJ1-2, with D possibly matching TRBD1 (5 bases). CDR1 and CDR2 from the germline V gene are LNHDA and SQIVND (reference sequence). V lost 5 bases, J lost 3 bases, and 16 bases lay in between. This CDR3 is built from 15 residues. CDR3 bases: TGTGCCAGTAGTTTCAACAGGTACTTCTACTATGGCTACACCTTC. Its protein is CASSFNRYFYYGYTF.

The rearrangement links TRBV21-1 to TRBJ1-4; the table's D call, TRBD1, has no DNA check behind it. TRBV21-1 is flagged as a pseudogene. The CDR3 contains 14 residues. CDR3 residues: CASTNDRAYEKLFF. In nucleotides, the CDR3 is TGTGCCAGCACCAATGACAGGGCGTACGAAAAACTGTTTTTT.